By share, the clone carrying this TCR beta chain ranks as medium-sized. J lost 0 bases, V lost 9 bases, and 7 bases had no gene match. Germline loops: CDR1 LNHDA, CDR2 SQIVND (reference sequence). The CDR3 has 14 residues. This entry is derived from a study of graft-versus-host responses after intestinal transplantation. Study background: Once they had received anti-thymocyte globulin induction, all recipients took tacrolimus and steroids for approximately 3 years. Study conclusions and caveats: There were GvH clones found in recipient marrow, and some of them appeared first in ileum or blood. Those patients showing graft-donor T cell macrochimerism displayed high graft-versus-host to host-versus-graft clonal ratios in allografts.

Clones were sequenced by immunoSEQ multiplex PCR, and TCRdb holds only the in-frame ones, with some missing. The table shows about 9,100 clones, with 29% occurring only once. The study plated about 200,000 CFSE-labeled responders with about 200,000 irradiated, violet-dye-labeled stimulators. This TCR derives from a human patient who received an intestinal transplant. J is TRBJ2-7 and V is TRBV19; 8 positions agree with TRBD2. The source was alloreactive CD8+ T cells from a mixed lymphocyte reaction culture, collected before intestinal transplant. Specified subset: CFSE-low proliferating T cells sorted from roughly 6-day pre-transplant mixed lymphocyte reaction (GvH or HvG direction). The CDR3 loop reads CASSGGLSSYEQYF. DNA for the CDR3: TGTGCCAGCAGCGGGGGCCTAAGCTCCTACGAGCAGTACTTC.